Listed below are T cell receptor beta chains from one sample, sequenced in a study of molecular identifiers for immune sequencing clone quantification. One entry per CDR3 protein, called by TCRdb with MiXCR from the PCR reads. The sample shows 15,000 to 20,000 distinct CDR3 sequences, around 23% of them seen only once. Source material: naive CD8+ T cells from blood, with Jurkat cell RNA spiked in. These receptor sequences come from a human donor in good health. Some libraries in this study had Jurkat cell RNA spiked in. Each CDR3 is given with its conserved first and last residue. The D gene is left open where the match is weak. A clone size is listed for some rows: how often the clone was seen (once, few, many), or a class if it is expanded.

v_gene,abundance,len,j_gene,d_gene,CDR3aa,CDR3nt
TRBV28,NA,20,TRBJ2-7,TRBD2,CASSLHGLAETYRGSYEQYF,TGTGCCAGCAGTTTACACGGACTAGCGGAAACCTATAGAGGATCCTACGAGCAGTACTTC
TRBV9,NA,13,TRBJ2-7,NA,CASSEEGSYEQYF,TGTGCCAGCAGCGAGGAGGGTTCCTACGAGCAGTACTTC
TRBV7-9,NA,14,TRBJ1-5,NA,CASSRTVSNQPQHF,TGTGCCAGCAGCCGGACAGTTAGCAATCAGCCCCAGCATTTT
TRBV5-8,many,12,TRBJ2-7,NA,CASSLVVYEQYF,TGTGCCAGCAGCTTGGTGGTGTACGAGCAGTACTTC
TRBV9,many,19,TRBJ2-1,TRBD2,CASSVASSGRTSSYNEQFF,TGTGCCAGCAGCGTAGCTTCCAGCGGGAGGACCTCCTCCTACAATGAGCAGTTCTTC
TRBV10-3,few,13,TRBJ2-3,NA,CAIQGGTADTQYF,TGTGCCATCCAGGGCGGGACGGCAGATACGCAGTATTTT
TRBV7-9,many,16,TRBJ2-5,TRBD2,CASSLITSGDQETQYF,TGTGCCAGCAGCTTAATCACTAGCGGAGACCAAGAGACCCAGTACTTC
TRBV27,many,13,TRBJ2-7,NA,CASSLQNSYEQYF,TGTGCCAGCAGTTTACAGAATAGCTACGAGCAGTACTTC
TRBV5-1,many,14,TRBJ2-7,NA,CASSANPPSHEQYF,TGCGCCAGCAGCGCCAACCCTCCTAGCCACGAGCAGTACTTC
TRBV7-6,NA,15,TRBJ2-3,TRBD2,CASSPSSGSRDTQYF,TGTGCCAGCAGCCCCTCTAGCGGGAGTCGAGATACGCAGTATTTT
TRBV9,medium-sized,14,TRBJ2-2,TRBD1,CASNRDRDTGELFF,TGTGCCAGCAACCGGGACAGGGACACCGGGGAGCTGTTTTTT
TRBV7-9,NA,15,TRBJ1-5,NA,CVSSLDRESNQPQHF,TGTGTCAGCAGCTTAGACAGAGAAAGTAATCAGCCCCAGCATTTT
TRBV7-7,once,14,TRBJ2-3,NA,CASGLDTGADTQYF,TGTGCCAGCGGCTTAGATACGGGGGCAGATACGCAGTATTTT
TRBV4-2,few,17,TRBJ2-1,NA,CASSQDHSVLFRNEQFF,TGTGCCAGCAGCCAAGATCATAGCGTGCTTTTCCGGAATGAGCAGTTCTTC
TRBV7-2,many,16,TRBJ2-1,NA,CASSVDTREAYNEQFF,TGTGCCAGCAGCGTAGATACGAGGGAGGCCTACAATGAGCAGTTCTTC
TRBV27,few,14,TRBJ2-7,NA,CASSLKGGGYEQYF,TGTGCCAGCAGTTTAAAGGGGGGAGGCTACGAGCAGTACTTC
TRBV28,NA,16,TRBJ1-5,NA,CASRGGGPYSNQPQHF,TGTGCCAGCAGGGGAGGGGGTCCATATAGCAATCAGCCCCAGCATTTT
TRBV7-9,large,16,TRBJ2-3,NA,CASTGLAARSTDTQYF,TGTGCCAGCACCGGCTTAGCGGCTAGAAGCACAGATACGCAGTATTTT
TRBV5-1,many,15,TRBJ2-7,TRBD2,CASSLGLAGQYEQYF,TGCGCCAGCAGCTTGGGGTTAGCGGGACAATACGAGCAGTACTTC
TRBV7-6,many,15,TRBJ2-7,NA,CASSWESGLSHEQYF,TGTGCCAGCAGCTGGGAAAGTGGCCTTTCTCACGAGCAGTACTTC
TRBV28,NA,16,TRBJ2-7,NA,CASSEPGLLNTYEQYF,TGTGCCAGCAGCGAACCGGGACTTCTAAATACCTACGAGCAGTACTTC
TRBV12-3/TRBV12-4,NA,11,TRBJ1-1,NA,CASNFSGEAFF,TGTGCCAGCAATTTCTCAGGTGAAGCTTTCTTT
TRBV28,many,13,TRBJ2-1,NA,CASSFRGDNEQFF,TGTGCCAGCAGTTTCAGGGGGGACAATGAGCAGTTCTTC
TRBV20-1,many,16,TRBJ2-7,NA,CSAREPPGSMPYEQYF,TGCAGTGCTAGAGAGCCCCCAGGGTCCATGCCCTACGAGCAGTACTTC
TRBV2,many,13,TRBJ2-7,TRBD1,CASSGQGFREQYF,TGTGCCAGCAGTGGACAGGGTTTCCGCGAGCAGTACTTC
TRBV4-2,many,16,TRBJ2-1,NA,CASSQDLASPYNEQFF,TGTGCCAGCAGCCAAGATCTAGCGTCGCCCTACAATGAGCAGTTCTTC
TRBV5-5,many,14,TRBJ1-2,NA,CASGVAGGVYGYTF,TGTGCCAGTGGAGTGGCGGGCGGGGTCTATGGCTACACCTTC
TRBV7-9,medium-sized,15,TRBJ2-5,NA,CASSTPSWAQETQYF,TGTGCCAGCAGCACCCCGTCGTGGGCCCAAGAGACCCAGTACTTC
TRBV12-3/TRBV12-4,NA,11,TRBJ2-7,NA,CASRSGLEQYF,TGTGCCAGCCGTAGCGGCCTCGAGCAGTACTTC
TRBV6-1,many,13,TRBJ1-1,NA,CASSVLGTTEAFF,TGTGCCAGCAGTGTTTTAGGGACTACTGAAGCTTTCTTT
TRBV28,many,15,TRBJ2-7,NA,CASSFRGAVGYEQYF,TGTGCCAGCAGTTTTAGGGGGGCGGTCGGATACGAGCAGTACTTC
TRBV5-1,NA,15,TRBJ2-3,NA,CASSFAVGLTDTQYF,TGCGCCAGCAGCTTTGCGGTCGGTTTGACAGATACGCAGTATTTT
TRBV24-1,few,15,TRBJ2-2,NA,CATSPPGALTGELFF,TGTGCCACCAGTCCGCCGGGAGCGTTAACCGGGGAGCTGTTTTTT
TRBV9,few,13,TRBJ2-3,NA,CASNPLGTDTQYF,TGTGCCAGCAACCCCCTGGGTACAGATACGCAGTATTTT
TRBV28,NA,14,TRBJ2-2,NA,CASSYSWAPGELFF,TGTGCCAGCAGTTATTCCTGGGCTCCCGGGGAGCTGTTTTTT
TRBV5-1,medium-sized,15,TRBJ2-1,TRBD1,CASSLRTGEGNEQFF,TGCGCCAGCAGCCTACGGACAGGGGAGGGCAATGAGCAGTTCTTC
TRBV28,few,14,TRBJ2-7,TRBD2,CASSFSGRADEQYF,TGTGCCAGCAGTTTTTCCGGGAGGGCCGACGAGCAGTACTTC
TRBV7-9,NA,13,TRBJ2-7,TRBD1,CASGTGYSYEQYF,TGTGCCAGCGGGACAGGATACTCCTACGAGCAGTACTTC
TRBV12-3/TRBV12-4,many,12,TRBJ2-1,NA,CASTLRTQEQFF,TGTGCCAGCACCCTTAGGACTCAAGAGCAGTTCTTC
TRBV27,NA,14,TRBJ2-5,NA,CASSTHRVGETQYF,TGTGCCAGCAGTACCCATAGAGTCGGTGAGACCCAGTACTTC
TRBV12-3/TRBV12-4,medium-sized,16,TRBJ2-1,NA,CASSSYTISSYNEQFF,TGTGCCAGCAGCTCCTATACTATTAGCTCCTACAATGAGCAGTTCTTC
TRBV29-1,few,14,TRBJ1-2,NA,CSVESLSISYGYTF,TGCAGCGTTGAATCTCTCTCCATAAGCTATGGCTACACCTTC
TRBV2,NA,15,TRBJ2-3,TRBD1,CASSPTGGWTDTQYF,TGTGCCAGCAGTCCGACAGGGGGGTGGACAGATACGCAGTATTTT
TRBV9,many,14,TRBJ2-1,NA,CASSAFGTSPEQFF,TGTGCCAGCAGCGCCTTCGGGACTTCACCCGAGCAGTTCTTC
TRBV20-1,NA,13,TRBJ2-5,TRBD1,CSAKDRGQETQYF,TGCAGTGCTAAGGACAGGGGACAAGAGACCCAGTACTTC
TRBV6-2/TRBV6-3,many,13,TRBJ1-1,NA,CASSPLGGTEAFF,TGTGCCAGCAGTCCCCTCGGGGGCACTGAAGCTTTCTTT
TRBV6-5,many,15,TRBJ2-3,NA,CASTGLPPSTDTQYF,TGTGCCAGCACCGGACTACCCCCTAGCACAGATACGCAGTATTTT
TRBV12-3/TRBV12-4,many,13,TRBJ2-5,NA,CASSLAAQETQYF,TGTGCCAGCAGTTTAGCGGCTCAAGAGACCCAGTACTTC
TRBV2,few,14,TRBJ1-2,TRBD1,CASSERGQGNGYTF,TGTGCCAGCAGTGAAAGGGGACAGGGGAATGGCTACACCTTC
TRBV14,many,12,TRBJ1-4,NA,CASSFYREKLFF,TGTGCCAGCAGCTTTTATCGAGAAAAACTGTTTTTT